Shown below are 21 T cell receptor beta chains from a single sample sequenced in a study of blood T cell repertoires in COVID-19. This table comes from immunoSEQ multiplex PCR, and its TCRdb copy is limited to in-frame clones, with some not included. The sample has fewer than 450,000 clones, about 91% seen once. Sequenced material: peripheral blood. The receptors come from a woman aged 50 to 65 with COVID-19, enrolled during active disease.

The CDR3 loop is CASVSSGANVLTF. For the CDR3, the DNA is TGTGCCAGCGTTAGTTCTGGGGCCAACGTCCTGACTTTC. The chain recombines TRBV25-1 with TRBJ2-6, with D hard to call. V lost 8 bases, J lost 1 base, and 6 bases lay in between. Germline lookup yields CDR1 MGHDK and CDR2 SYGVNS. The CDR3 is made up of 13 amino acids.

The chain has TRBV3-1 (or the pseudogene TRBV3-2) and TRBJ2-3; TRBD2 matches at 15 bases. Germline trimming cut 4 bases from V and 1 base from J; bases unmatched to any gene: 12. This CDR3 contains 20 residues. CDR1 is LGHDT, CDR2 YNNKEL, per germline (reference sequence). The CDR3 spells CASSRSGTSGGRPGTDTQYF. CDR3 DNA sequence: TGTGCCAGCAGCCGATCCGGGACTAGCGGGGGGCGCCCTGGCACAGATACGCAGTATTTT.

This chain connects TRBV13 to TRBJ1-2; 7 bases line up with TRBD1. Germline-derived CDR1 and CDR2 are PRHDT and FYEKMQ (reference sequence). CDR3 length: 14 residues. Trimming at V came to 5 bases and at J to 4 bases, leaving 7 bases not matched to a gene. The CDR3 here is CASSGQGEAYGYTF. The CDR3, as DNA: TGTGCCAGCAGCGGGCAGGGGGAGGCCTATGGCTACACCTTC.

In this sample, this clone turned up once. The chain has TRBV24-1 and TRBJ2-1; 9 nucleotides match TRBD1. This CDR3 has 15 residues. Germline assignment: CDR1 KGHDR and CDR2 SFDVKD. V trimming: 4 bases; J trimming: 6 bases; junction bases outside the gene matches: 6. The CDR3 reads CATSEPGQGTNEQFF. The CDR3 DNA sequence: TGTGCCACCAGTGAACCGGGACAGGGCACCAATGAGCAGTTCTTC.

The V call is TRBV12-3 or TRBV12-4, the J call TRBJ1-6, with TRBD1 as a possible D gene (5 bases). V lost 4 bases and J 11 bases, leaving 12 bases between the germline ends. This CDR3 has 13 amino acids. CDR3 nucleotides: TGTGCCAGCAGTTACCAGGGTAGGACACCCCTCCACTTT. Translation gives CASSYQGRTPLHF.

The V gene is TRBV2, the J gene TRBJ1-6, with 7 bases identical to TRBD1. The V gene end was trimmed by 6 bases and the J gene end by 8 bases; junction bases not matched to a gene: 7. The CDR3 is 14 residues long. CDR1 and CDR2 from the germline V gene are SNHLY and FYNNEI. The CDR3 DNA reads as TGTGCCAGCAGGTGGGACAGATCGGATTCACCCCTCCACTTT. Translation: CASRWDRSDSPLHF.

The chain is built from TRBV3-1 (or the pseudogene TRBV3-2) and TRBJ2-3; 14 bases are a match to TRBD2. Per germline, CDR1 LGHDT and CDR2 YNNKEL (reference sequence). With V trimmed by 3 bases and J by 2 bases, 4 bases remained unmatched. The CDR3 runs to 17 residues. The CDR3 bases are TGTGCCAGCAGCCACAGACTAGCGGGGGGGGACACAGATACGCAGTATTTT. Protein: CASSHRLAGGDTDTQYF.

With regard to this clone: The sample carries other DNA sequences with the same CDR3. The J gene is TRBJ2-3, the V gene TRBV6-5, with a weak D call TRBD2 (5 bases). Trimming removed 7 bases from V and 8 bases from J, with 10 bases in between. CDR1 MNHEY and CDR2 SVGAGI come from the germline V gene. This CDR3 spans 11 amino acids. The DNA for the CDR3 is TGTGCCAGCACCCGAGAGGGTACGCAGTATTTT. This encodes CASTREGTQYF.

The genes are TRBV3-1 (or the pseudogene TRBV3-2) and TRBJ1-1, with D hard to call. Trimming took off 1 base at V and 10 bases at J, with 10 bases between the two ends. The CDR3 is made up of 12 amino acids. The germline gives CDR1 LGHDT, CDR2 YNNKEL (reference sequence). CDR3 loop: CASSQGERGAFF. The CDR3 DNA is TGTGCCAGCAGCCAAGGGGAACGGGGAGCTTTCTTT.

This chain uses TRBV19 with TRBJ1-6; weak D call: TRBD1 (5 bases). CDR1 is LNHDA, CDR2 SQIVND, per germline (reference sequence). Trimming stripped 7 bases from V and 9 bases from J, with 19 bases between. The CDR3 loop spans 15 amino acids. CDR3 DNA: TGTGCCAGTACGGGGGGGACGCATCTTAGTTCACCCCTCCACTTT. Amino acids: CASTGGTHLSSPLHF. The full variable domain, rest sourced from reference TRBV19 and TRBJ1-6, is DGGITQSPKYLFRKEGQNVTLSCEQNLNHDAMYWYRQDPGQGLRLIYYSQIVNDFQKGDIAEGYSVSREKKESFPLTVTSAQKNPTAFYLCASTGGTHLSSPLHFGNGTRLTVT.

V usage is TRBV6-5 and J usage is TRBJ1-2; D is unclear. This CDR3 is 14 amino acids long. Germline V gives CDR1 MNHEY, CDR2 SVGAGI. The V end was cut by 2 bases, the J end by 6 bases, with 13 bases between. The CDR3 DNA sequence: TGTGCCAGCAGTTACGACTTCCCGGGAGATGGCTACACCTTC. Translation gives CASSYDFPGDGYTF.

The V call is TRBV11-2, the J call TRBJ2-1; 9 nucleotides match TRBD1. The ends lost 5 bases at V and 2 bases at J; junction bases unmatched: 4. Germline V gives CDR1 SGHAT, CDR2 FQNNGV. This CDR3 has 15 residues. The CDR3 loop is CASSRTGGPYNEQFF. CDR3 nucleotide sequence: TGTGCCAGCAGCCGCACAGGGGGCCCCTACAATGAGCAGTTCTTC.

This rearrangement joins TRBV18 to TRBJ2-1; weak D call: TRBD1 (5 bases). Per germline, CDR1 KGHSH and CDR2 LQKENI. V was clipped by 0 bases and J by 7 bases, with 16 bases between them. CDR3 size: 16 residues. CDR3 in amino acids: CASSPPLSQGENEQFF. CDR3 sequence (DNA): TGTGCCAGCTCACCACCCTTAAGCCAGGGTGAGAATGAGCAGTTCTTC.

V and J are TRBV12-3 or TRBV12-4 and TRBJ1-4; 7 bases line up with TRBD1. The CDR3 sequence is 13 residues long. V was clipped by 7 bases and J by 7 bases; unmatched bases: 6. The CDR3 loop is CASKGQAGEKLFF. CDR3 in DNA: TGTGCCAGCAAAGGACAGGCCGGTGAAAAACTGTTTTTT.

CDR3 sequence (DNA): TGTGCCAGCAGCTTCCCGGAGGGAGCCCAGTACTTC. Translating gives CASSFPEGAQYF. The V and J genes are TRBV11-2 and TRBJ2-5; tentative D call: TRBD2 (6 bases). V lost 3 bases and J 9 bases, leaving 11 bases between the germline ends. The germline V gene has CDR1 SGHAT and CDR2 FQNNGV. This CDR3 is built from 12 residues.

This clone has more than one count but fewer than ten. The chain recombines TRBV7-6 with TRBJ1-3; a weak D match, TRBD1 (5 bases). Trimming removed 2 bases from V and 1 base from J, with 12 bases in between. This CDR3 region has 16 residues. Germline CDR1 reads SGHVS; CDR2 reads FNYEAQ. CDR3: CASSLRGVPSGNTIYF. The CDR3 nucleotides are TGTGCCAGCAGCTTAAGGGGTGTCCCGTCTGGAAACACCATATATTTT.

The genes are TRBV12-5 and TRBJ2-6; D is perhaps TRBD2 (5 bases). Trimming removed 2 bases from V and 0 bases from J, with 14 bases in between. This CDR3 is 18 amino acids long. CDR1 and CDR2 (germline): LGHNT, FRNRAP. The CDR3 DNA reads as TGTGCTAGTGGTTTGAACAGCGGAGGTCCCTCTGGGGCCAACGTCCTGACTTTC. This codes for CASGLNSGGPSGANVLTF.

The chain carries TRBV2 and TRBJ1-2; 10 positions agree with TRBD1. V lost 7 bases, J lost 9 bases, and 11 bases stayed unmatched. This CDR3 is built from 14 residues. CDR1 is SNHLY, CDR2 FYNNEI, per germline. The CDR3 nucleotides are TGTGCCAGCACCCCCGGACAGGGGGAGTATCGCTACACCTTC. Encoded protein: CASTPGQGEYRYTF. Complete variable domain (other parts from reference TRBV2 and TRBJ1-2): EPEVTQTPSHQVTQMGQEVILRCVPISNHLYFYWYRQILGQKVEFLVSFYNNEISEKSEIFDDQFSVERPDGSNFTLKIRSTKLEDSAMYFCASTPGQGEYRYTFGSGTRLTVV.

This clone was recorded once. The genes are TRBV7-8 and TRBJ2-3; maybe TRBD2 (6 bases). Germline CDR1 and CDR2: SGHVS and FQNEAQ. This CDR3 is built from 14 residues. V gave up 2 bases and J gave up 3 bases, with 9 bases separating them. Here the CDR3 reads CASSLRRETDTQYF. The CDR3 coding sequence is TGTGCCAGCAGCTTAAGGAGGGAAACAGATACGCAGTATTTT. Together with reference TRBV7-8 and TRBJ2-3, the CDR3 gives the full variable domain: GAGVSQSPRYKVAKRGQDVALRCDPISGHVSLFWYQQALGQGPEFLTYFQNEAQLDKSGLPSDRFFAERPEGSVSTLKIQRTQQEDSAVYLCASSLRRETDTQYFGPGTRLTVL.

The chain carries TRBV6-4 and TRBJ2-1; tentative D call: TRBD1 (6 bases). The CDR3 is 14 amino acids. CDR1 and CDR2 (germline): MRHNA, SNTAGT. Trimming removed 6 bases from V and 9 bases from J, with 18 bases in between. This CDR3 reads CASSRDPRGSEQFF. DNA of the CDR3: TGTGCCAGCAGCCGGGACCCAAGGGGGAGTGAGCAGTTCTTC.

CDR3 protein: CASSSGGGEGTEAFF. The CDR3 DNA follows: TGTGCCAGCAGCTCCGGGGGAGGGGAGGGAACTGAAGCTTTCTTT. The chain is built from TRBV9 and TRBJ1-1; TRBD1 is a possible D gene (5 bases). This CDR3 contains 15 residues. CDR1 is SGDLS, CDR2 YYNGEE, per germline. The V end lost 4 bases, the J end lost 5 bases, and 18 bases lay between the germline ends.